Here is one T cell receptor (beta chain) with its context. The antigen is not known. The CDR3 spans 17 residues. V lost 3 bases to trimming and J lost 6 bases; unmatched junction nucleotides: 13. The V gene's germline CDR1 is LNHDA and CDR2 SQIVND (reference sequence). The data were taken from a study of T cell repertoires in cytomegalovirus infection. A single record per CDR3 protein comes from TCRdb applying MiXCR to the reads. The sample contains hundreds of thousands of distinct CDR3 sequences, roughly a third of which appear only once. This specimen was cultured CD8+ T cells from PBMCs, taken from culture after CMV antigen stimulation. This receptor was identified in a human donor in good health (CMV status not recorded). Some clones in this sample may be carry-over from other donors' samples. The chain links TRBV19 to TRBJ1-2; 10 nucleotides match TRBD1. The chain's CDR3 is CASSIVPGQGLSNGYTF. As DNA, the CDR3 is TGTGCCAGTAGTATCGTCCCGGGACAGGGGCTATCGAATGGCTACACCTTC.